The TCR beta chain under discussion was sequenced for a study of CD8+CD57+ T cells in acquired aplastic anemia. On the study more broadly: Quantities of DNA derived from sorted CD4+ and CD8+ cells averaged approximately 3 ug.

Previously, flow cytometry had revealed CD8+CD57+ cell expansion in the patients chosen for sequencing. The CDR3 is 13 residues long. The germline gives CDR1 DFQATT, CDR2 SNEGSKA (reference sequence). Trimming removed 3 bases from V and 3 bases from J; junction bases left unmatched: 2. This clonotype was observed many times. The TCR beta profiling, which covered VDJ combination and CDR3 sequence, was carried out using genomic DNA as the template. TCRdb redid the calling of the reads with MiXCR, one entry per CDR3 protein. The sample has 200,000 to 250,000 distinct CDR3 sequences; approximately 60% are singletons.

Sample: sorted CD4+, CD8+, or CD8+CD57+ T cells (not recorded which) from PBMCs. The TCR originated in a human donor with aplastic anemia. The rearrangement links TRBV20-1 to TRBJ2-7, with 10 nucleotides matching TRBD2. This CDR3 reads CSASGTSDYEQYF. The DNA for the CDR3 is TGCAGTGCTAGCGGGACTAGCGACTACGAGCAGTACTTC.